This T cell receptor (beta chain) was captured in a study of T-cell reconstitution after alpha-beta-depleted transplantation in children. General study results and limits: In patients about two months after transplant, alpha-beta T cells reportedly arose from several hundred expanded graft clones. Diversity of TCRbeta at day 60 was high in some patients, arising from surviving recipient T cells and thymic progenitors. T cells produced anew were the main source of T-cell counts and diversity one year after transplant.

The TCRbeta library incorporated unique molecular identifiers. TCRdb re-called the PCR reads with MiXCR, one entry per CDR3 protein. Altogether 350,000 to 500,000 distinct CDR3 sequences are present, 43% being singletons, with the ten largest covering 27%. The V gene's germline CDR1 is MDHEN and CDR2 SYDVKM. V was clipped by 10 bases and J by 2 bases, with 27 bases between them. The CDR3 is 18 residues long. A remark on this clonotype: Its antigen is still unknown.

This specimen consisted of PBMCs, obtained before TCRalphabeta/CD19-depleted stem cell transplant. The chain carries TRBV28 and TRBJ1-3; D may be TRBD1 (6 bases). The sequence came from a girl aged 2-10 years with aplastic anemia, due to receive a stem cell transplant. The CDR3 protein is CATSSWALGRTAGNTIYF. DNA of the CDR3: TGTGCCACCTCTTCGTGGGCACTAGGGAGGACAGCTGGAAACACCATATATTTT.